This is a list of T cell receptor beta chains from one sample in a study of shared clonotypes between healthy human individuals. Assay used: immunoSEQ multiplex PCR; TCRdb lists only in-frame clones, some missing. The sample records about 2.2 million clones, around 93% being singletons. Sample: naive CD8+ T cells from PBMCs. The receptors shown here come from a man aged 18 to 30 in good health. Some clones in this sample may be carry-over from other donors' samples. Both conserved end residues are trimmed from each CDR3.

TRBJ2-7 TRBV19 ASKDIASSYEQY
TRBJ2-1 TRBV16 ASSRPGLAEYREQF
TRBJ2-2 TRBV7-9 ASSPGPGELF
TRBJ1-2 TRBV29-1 SATPGEVNYGYT
TRBJ1-1 TRBV27 ASRPTGDTEAF
TRBJ1-1 TRBV19 ASRSGLTEAF
TRBJ2-5 TRBV7-8 ASSPNGGTGETQY
TRBJ1-3 TRBV11-2 ASSLGRSSGNTIY
TRBJ1-1 TRBV30 AWSSQRLNTEAF
TRBJ2-7 TRBV6-6 ASSLPTGYEQY
TRBJ2-5 TRBV11-3 ASSLAGGETQY
TRBJ2-2 TRBV9 ASSSRQGANTGELF
TRBJ1-1 TRBV28 ASSFPTGGSTEAF
TRBJ2-1 TRBV7-9 ASSPRQSSYNEQF
TRBJ2-5 TRBV10-1 ASSTGTSLLETQY
TRBJ1-1 TRBV5-4 ASSFTGGMTEAF
TRBJ1-6 TRBV5-5 ASRSGDSLNSPLH
TRBJ2-7 TRBV4-3 ASSQDRTGYEQY
TRBJ1-2 TRBV27 ASSSSPRYGYT
TRBJ2-7 TRBV28 ASSLLLDYEQY
TRBJ1-5 TRBV28 ASSPTGAGQPQH
TRBJ2-7 TRBV4-1 ASSQGGLDPYEQY
TRBJ1-1 TRBV30 AWSGTTGLRREAF
TRBJ2-1 TRBV11-1 ASSSRTSGNYVEQF
TRBJ2-2 TRBV5-6 ASSRGTETGTGELF
TRBJ2-5 TRBV7-8 ASSWGPGLEGETQY
TRBJ2-3 TRBV5-1 ASRRGLAGVMTDTQY
TRBJ1-2 TRBV7-9 ASSRSTTDLGYT
TRBJ2-5 TRBV7-9 ASSAPGTLGTQY
TRBJ1-5 TRBV27 ASSWSAGNQPQH
TRBJ2-1 TRBV5-6 ASSLALLGSYNEQF
TRBJ1-5 TRBV19 ASSMAVSNQPQH